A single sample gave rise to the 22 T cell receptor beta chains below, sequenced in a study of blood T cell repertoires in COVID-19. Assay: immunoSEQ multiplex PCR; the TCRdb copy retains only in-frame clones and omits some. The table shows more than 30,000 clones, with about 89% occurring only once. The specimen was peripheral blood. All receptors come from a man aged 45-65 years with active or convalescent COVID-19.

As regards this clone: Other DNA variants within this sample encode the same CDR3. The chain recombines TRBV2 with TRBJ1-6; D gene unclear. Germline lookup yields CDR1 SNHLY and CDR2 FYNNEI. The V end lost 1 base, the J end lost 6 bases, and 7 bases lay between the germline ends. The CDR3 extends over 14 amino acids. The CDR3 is CASSEGRLNSPLHF. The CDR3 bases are TGTGCCAGCAGTGAAGGCAGGCTTAATTCACCCCTCCACTTT.

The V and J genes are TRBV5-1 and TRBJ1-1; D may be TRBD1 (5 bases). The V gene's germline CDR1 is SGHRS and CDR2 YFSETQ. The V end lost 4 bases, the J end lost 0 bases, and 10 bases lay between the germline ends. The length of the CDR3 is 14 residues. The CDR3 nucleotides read TGCGCCAGCAGCCCTCAGGGCATGAACACTGAAGCTTTCTTT. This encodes CASSPQGMNTEAFF.

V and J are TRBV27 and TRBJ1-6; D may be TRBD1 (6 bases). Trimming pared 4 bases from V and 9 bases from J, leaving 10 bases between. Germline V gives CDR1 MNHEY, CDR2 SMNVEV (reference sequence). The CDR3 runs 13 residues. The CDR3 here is CASSYRVGSPLHF. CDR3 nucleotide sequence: TGTGCCAGCAGTTACAGGGTAGGTTCACCCCTCCACTTT.

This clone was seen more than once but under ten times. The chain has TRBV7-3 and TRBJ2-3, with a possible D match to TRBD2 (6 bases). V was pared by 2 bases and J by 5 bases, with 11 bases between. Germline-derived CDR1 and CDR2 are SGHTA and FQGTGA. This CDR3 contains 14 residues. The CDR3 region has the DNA TGTGCCAGCAGCTTAGCCGGGGGTGAAGATACGCAGTATTTT. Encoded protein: CASSLAGGEDTQYF.

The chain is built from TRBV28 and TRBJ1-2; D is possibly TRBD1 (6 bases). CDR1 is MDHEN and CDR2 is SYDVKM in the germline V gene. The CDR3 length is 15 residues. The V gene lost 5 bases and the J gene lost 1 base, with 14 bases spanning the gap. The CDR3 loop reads CASSQTRTVNYGYTF. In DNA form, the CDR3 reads TGTGCCAGCAGTCAAACTAGGACAGTTAACTATGGCTACACCTTC.

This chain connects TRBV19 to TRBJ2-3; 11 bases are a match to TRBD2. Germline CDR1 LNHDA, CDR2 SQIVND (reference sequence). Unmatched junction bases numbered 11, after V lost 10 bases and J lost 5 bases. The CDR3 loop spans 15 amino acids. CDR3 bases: TGTGCCACCGACGATAGCGGGAGGGCCCTAGATACGCAGTATTTT. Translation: CATDDSGRALDTQYF.

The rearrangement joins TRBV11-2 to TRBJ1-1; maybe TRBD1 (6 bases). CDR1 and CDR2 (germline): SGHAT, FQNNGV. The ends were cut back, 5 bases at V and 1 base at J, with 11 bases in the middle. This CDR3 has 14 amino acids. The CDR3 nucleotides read TGTGCCAGCAGCGAACAACAGGGGAACACTGAAGCTTTCTTT. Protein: CASSEQQGNTEAFF. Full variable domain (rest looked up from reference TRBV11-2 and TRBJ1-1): EAGVAQSPRYKIIEKRQSVAFWCNPISGHATLYWYQQILGQGPKLLIQFQNNGVVDDSQLPKDRFSAERLKGVDSTLKIQPAKLEDSAVYLCASSEQQGNTEAFFGQGTRLTVV.

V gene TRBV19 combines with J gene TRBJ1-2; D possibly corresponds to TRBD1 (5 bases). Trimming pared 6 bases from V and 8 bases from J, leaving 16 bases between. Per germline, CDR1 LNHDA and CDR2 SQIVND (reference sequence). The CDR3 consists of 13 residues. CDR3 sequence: CASRERGSYGYTF. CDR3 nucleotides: TGTGCCAGTAGGGAGCGGGGGTCATACGGCTACACCTTC.

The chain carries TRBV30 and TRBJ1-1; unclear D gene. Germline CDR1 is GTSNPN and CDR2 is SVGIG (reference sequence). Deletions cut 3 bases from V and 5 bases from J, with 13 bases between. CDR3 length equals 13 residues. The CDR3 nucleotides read TGTGCCTGGAGGGCGGGGTCTTGGACTGAAGCTTTCTTT. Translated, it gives CAWRAGSWTEAFF.

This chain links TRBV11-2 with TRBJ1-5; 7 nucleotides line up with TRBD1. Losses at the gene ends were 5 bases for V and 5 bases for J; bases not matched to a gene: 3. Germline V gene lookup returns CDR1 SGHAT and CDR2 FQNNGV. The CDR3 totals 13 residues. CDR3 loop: CASSAQGYQPQHF. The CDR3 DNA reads TGTGCCAGCAGCGCACAGGGGTATCAGCCCCAGCATTTT.

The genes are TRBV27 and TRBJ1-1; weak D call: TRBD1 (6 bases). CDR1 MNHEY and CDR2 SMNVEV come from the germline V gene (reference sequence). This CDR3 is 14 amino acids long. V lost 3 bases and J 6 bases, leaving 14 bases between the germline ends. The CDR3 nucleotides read TGTGCCAGCAGTTTGTCCAGGGGTGGTTCTGAAGCTTTCTTT. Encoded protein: CASSLSRGGSEAFF.

The CDR3 region is CASREIAGASTDTQYF. DNA of the CDR3: TGTGCCAGTAGAGAGATAGCGGGGGCTAGCACAGATACGCAGTATTTT. This sequence joins TRBV19 and TRBJ2-3, with 9 bases identical to TRBD2. Trimming cost V 6 bases and J 0 bases; bases outside gene matches: 7. Per the germline V gene, CDR1 is LNHDA and CDR2 is SQIVND (reference sequence). The CDR3 contains 16 residues.

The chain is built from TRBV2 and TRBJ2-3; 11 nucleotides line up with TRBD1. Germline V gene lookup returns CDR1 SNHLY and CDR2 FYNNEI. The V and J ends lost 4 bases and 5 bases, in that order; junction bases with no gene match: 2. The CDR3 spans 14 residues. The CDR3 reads CASSGDRGRDTQYF. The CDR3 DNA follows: TGTGCCAGCAGTGGGGACAGGGGGAGAGATACGCAGTATTTT.

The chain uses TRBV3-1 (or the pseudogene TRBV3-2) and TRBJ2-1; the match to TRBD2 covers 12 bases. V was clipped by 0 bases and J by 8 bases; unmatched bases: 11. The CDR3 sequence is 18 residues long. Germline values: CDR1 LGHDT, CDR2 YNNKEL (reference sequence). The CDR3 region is CASSQDTSGRSRGDEQFF. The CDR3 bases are TGTGCCAGCAGCCAAGATACTAGCGGGAGGTCGAGGGGGGATGAGCAGTTCTTC.

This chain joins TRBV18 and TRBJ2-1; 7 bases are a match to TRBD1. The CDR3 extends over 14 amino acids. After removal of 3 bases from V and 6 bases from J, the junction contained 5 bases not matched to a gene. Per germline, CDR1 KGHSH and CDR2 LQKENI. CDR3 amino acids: CASSPAAGGNEQFF. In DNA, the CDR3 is TGTGCCAGCTCACCCGCTGCAGGGGGCAATGAGCAGTTCTTC.

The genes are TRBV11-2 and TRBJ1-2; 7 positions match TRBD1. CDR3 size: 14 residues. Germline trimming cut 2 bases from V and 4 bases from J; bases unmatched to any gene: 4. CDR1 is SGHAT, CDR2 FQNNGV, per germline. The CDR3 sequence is CASSLTGTVYGYTF. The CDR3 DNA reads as TGTGCCAGCAGCTTAACGGGGACAGTCTATGGCTACACCTTC.

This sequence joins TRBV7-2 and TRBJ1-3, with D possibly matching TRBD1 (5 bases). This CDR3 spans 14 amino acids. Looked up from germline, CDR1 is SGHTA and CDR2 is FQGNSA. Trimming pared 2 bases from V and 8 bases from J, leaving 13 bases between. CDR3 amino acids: CASSLPGVRDTIYF. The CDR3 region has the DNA TGTGCCAGCAGCTTACCGGGGGTTCGAGACACCATATATTTT.

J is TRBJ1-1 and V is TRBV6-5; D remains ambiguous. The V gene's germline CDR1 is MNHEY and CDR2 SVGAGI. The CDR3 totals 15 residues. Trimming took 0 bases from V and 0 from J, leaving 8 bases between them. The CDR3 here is CASSYSTRMNTEAFF. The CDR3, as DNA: TGTGCCAGCAGTTACTCGACAAGAATGAACACTGAAGCTTTCTTT.

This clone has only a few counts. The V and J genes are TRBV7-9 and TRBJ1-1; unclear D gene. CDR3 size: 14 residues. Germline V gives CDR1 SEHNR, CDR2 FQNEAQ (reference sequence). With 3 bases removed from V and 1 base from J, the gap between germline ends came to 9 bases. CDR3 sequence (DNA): TGTGCCAGCAGCTTGGAGGGCCCGAACACTGAAGCTTTCTTT. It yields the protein CASSLEGPNTEAFF.

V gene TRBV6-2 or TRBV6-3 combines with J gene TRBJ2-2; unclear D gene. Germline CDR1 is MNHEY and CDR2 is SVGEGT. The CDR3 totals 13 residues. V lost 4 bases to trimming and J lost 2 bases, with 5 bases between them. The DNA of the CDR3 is TGTGCCAGCAGTTTTCCAAACACCGGGGAGCTGTTTTTT. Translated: CASSFPNTGELFF.

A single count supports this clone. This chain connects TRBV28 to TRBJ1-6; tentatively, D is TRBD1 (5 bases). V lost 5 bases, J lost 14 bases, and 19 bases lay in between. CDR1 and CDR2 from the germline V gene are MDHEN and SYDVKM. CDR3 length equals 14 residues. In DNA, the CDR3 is TGTGCCAGCAGTCGGGCCCAGGGCAGCCTGTCCCTCCACTTT. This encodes CASSRAQGSLSLHF. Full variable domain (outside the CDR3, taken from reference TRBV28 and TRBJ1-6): DVKVTQSSRYLVKRTGEKVFLECVQDMDHENMFWYRQDPGLGLRLIYFSYDVKMKEKGDIPEGYSVSREKKERFSLILESASTNQTSMYLCASSRAQGSLSLHFGNGTRLTVT.

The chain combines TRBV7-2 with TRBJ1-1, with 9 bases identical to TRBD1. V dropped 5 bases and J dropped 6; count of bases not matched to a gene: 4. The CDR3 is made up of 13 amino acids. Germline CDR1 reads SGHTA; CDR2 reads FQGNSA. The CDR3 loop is CASSPQGASEAFF. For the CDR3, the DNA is TGTGCCAGCAGCCCACAGGGGGCCTCTGAAGCTTTCTTT.